A single sample gave rise to the 6 T cell receptor beta chains below, sequenced in a study of yellow fever vaccine responses in identical twins. TCRdb re-analysed the RT-PCR reads in MiXCR, keeping a single row per CDR3 protein. Of some 1,500 distinct CDR3 sequences listed, roughly 6.2% were seen once; the top ten hold roughly 10%. This material consisted of T cells from blood (PBMCs), unsorted or a sorted subset (not recorded which), taken before or after yellow fever vaccination (not recorded which). All receptors come from a woman aged 18-29 years who received the yellow fever vaccine.

J is TRBJ2-3 and V is TRBV7-2; TRBD2 might be the D (5 bases). Between the trimmed V and J ends, which lost 6 bases and 2 bases, there was a span of 15 bases. This CDR3 has 15 residues. Germline assignment: CDR1 SGHTA and CDR2 FQGNSA. CDR3 region: CASRELGSLTDTQYF. The CDR3 bases are TGTGCCAGCAGGGAACTAGGAAGCCTCACAGATACGCAGTATTTT.

By share, this clonotype counts as medium-sized. The rearrangement joins TRBV2 to TRBJ2-7; 10 nucleotides match TRBD1. The length of the CDR3 is 14 residues. J lost 2 bases, V lost 6 bases, and 4 bases had no gene match. Germline values: CDR1 SNHLY, CDR2 FYNNEI. The DNA of the CDR3 is TGTGCCAGCAGCGCCGGGACAGGGGCCTACGAGCAGTACTTC. It is translated as CASSAGTGAYEQYF.

V is TRBV11-3 and J is TRBJ2-3, with D possibly being TRBD2 (6 bases). In germline, CDR1 is SGHNT, CDR2 YENEEA. CDR3 length equals 15 residues. Trimming took 2 bases from V and 6 from J, leaving 15 bases between them. This CDR3 reads CASSLSTGTADTQYF. In DNA, the CDR3 is TGTGCCAGCAGCTTATCCACCGGGACTGCGGATACGCAGTATTTT.

About this clonotype: A read error may account for a junction end that differs from germline. The gene calls are TRBV10-3 and TRBJ2-5; tentative D call: TRBD1 (6 bases). The CDR3 length is 12 residues. Germline V gene sequence: CDR1 ENHRY, CDR2 SYGVKD. CDR3 protein: CAISEAGRTVDF. The CDR3 DNA reads as TGTGCCATCAGTGAGGCGGGTCGGACAGTGGACTTC.

This clonotype showed up just a few times. The chain links TRBV2 to TRBJ2-7; D remains unclear. Germline CDR1 SNHLY, CDR2 FYNNEI. The CDR3 runs 12 residues. The V end lost 7 bases, the J end lost 2 bases, and 9 bases lay between the germline ends. This CDR3 is CASTRKTYEQYF. The CDR3 coding sequence is TGTGCCAGCACCAGGAAGACCTACGAGCAGTACTTC.

This clonotype qualifies as large. The V gene is TRBV12-3 or TRBV12-4, the J gene TRBJ1-2; D gene unclear. Trimming removed 2 bases at V and 5 bases at J, with 12 bases between. The CDR3 covers 14 residues. CDR3 protein: CASSLPATLYGYTF. For the CDR3, the DNA is TGTGCCAGCAGTTTACCTGCGACATTGTATGGCTACACCTTC.